This T cell receptor beta chain was profiled in a study of CD8+CD57+ T cells in acquired aplastic anemia. Study-level findings and limits: Shared by patients and controls, 25 to 30 CD8+ CDR3s were abundant in patients.

Both TCR beta VDJ combination and CDR3 sequence profiling were carried out. Genomic DNA was the template for this profiling. TCRdb re-called the reads with MiXCR, one entry per CDR3 protein. The sample consists of more than 250,000 distinct CDR3 sequences, 70% to 85% of them appearing once. The V gene's germline CDR1 is DFQATT and CDR2 SNEGSKA (reference sequence). The CDR3 runs 17 residues. J was trimmed by 5 bases and V by 6 bases; bases with no gene match: 19. The patients chosen for sequencing had shown expansion of CD8+CD57+ cells (detected by flow cytometry). The patients all had a severe acquired aplastic anemia diagnosis. Remarks on this clonotype: Its antigen is as yet unknown.

The V and J genes are TRBV20-1 and TRBJ2-5; 9 bases match TRBD2. The origin of this receptor is a human donor with aplastic anemia. Specimen: sorted CD4+, CD8+, or CD8+CD57+ T cells (not recorded which) from PBMCs. DNA for the CDR3: TGCAGTGCCGCAGGTCCTAGCGGGACCACCTCCCGGGAGACCCAGTACTTC. Translated, it gives CSAAGPSGTTSRETQYF.